These T cell receptor beta chains were read from a single sample in a study of blood T cell repertoires in COVID-19. The table came from immunoSEQ multiplex PCR; TCRdb's copy has only in-frame clones and leaves some out. The sample holds a few hundred thousand clones, roughly nine tenths seen once. Sequencing input: peripheral blood. The receptors were sampled from a woman aged 45-65 years who had recovered from COVID-19. Each CDR3 is given with its conserved first and last residue. The order of the fields is J gene, V gene, D gene, clone size, CDR3 DNA, CDR3 protein. The D gene is left open where the match is weak. Where a row states a size, it is once, few, many or the class of an expanded clone; other rows omit it.

J: TRBJ2-7
V: TRBV11-2
D: TRBD2
size: NA
DNA: TGTGCCAGCAGCCATATGTCGGGGACTAGCGGGAGGGCCCGCGAGCAGTACTTC
CDR3: CASSHMSGTSGRAREQYF

J: TRBJ1-1
V: TRBV11-3
D: NA
size: NA
DNA: TGTGCCAGCAGCCTATATCCGAGGTCTGAAGCTTTCTTT
CDR3: CASSLYPRSEAFF

J: TRBJ2-1
V: TRBV2
D: NA
size: NA
DNA: TGTGCCAGCAGTCAACTAGCGGGACAGGGAATAAGTGTAGCGCAGTTCTTC
CDR3: CASSQLAGQGISVAQFF

J: TRBJ1-6
V: TRBV3-1/TRBV3-2
D: NA
size: NA
DNA: TGTGCCAGCAGCCATTTCAGAATTAATTCACCCCTCCACTTT
CDR3: CASSHFRINSPLHF

J: TRBJ2-3
V: TRBV6-2/TRBV6-3
D: NA
size: NA
DNA: TGTGCCAGCAGTTACTCTTCTTTCGAGACTCTTGATACGCAGTATTTT
CDR3: CASSYSSFETLDTQYF

J: TRBJ2-1
V: TRBV11-2
D: TRBD2
size: NA
DNA: TGTGCCAGCAGGGACCTTAGCGGGAGAGGGGTGAATGAGCAGTTCTTC
CDR3: CASRDLSGRGVNEQFF

J: TRBJ1-6
V: TRBV27
D: TRBD1
size: NA
DNA: TGTGCCAGCAGTTCGACAGGGGGCGGTAATTCACCCCTCCACTTT
CDR3: CASSSTGGGNSPLHF

J: TRBJ1-1
V: TRBV7-9
D: NA
size: NA
DNA: TGTGCCAGTAAACCGGACGGGAAGAACACTGAAGCTTTCTTT
CDR3: CASKPDGKNTEAFF

J: TRBJ1-2
V: TRBV28
D: NA
size: few
DNA: TGTGCCAGCTTTGTGAAGGGGATGCGTGGCTACACCTTC
CDR3: CASFVKGMRGYTF

J: TRBJ1-2
V: TRBV9
D: NA
size: NA
DNA: TGTGCCAGCAGCTTTACCACAGGTTCTAACTATGGCTACACCTTC
CDR3: CASSFTTGSNYGYTF

J: TRBJ1-5
V: TRBV6-5
D: TRBD1
size: NA
DNA: TGTGCCAGCAGTCCGACAGGGAGCCAGCCCCAGCATTTT
CDR3: CASSPTGSQPQHF

J: TRBJ2-5
V: TRBV19
D: TRBD1
size: NA
DNA: TGTGCCAGTAGTCCCATCCGGGACAGCCAAGAGACCCAGTACTTC
CDR3: CASSPIRDSQETQYF

J: TRBJ2-7
V: TRBV11-2
D: NA
size: NA
DNA: TGTGCCAGCAGCTCCACCGGGACTCAGTACGAGCAGTACTTC
CDR3: CASSSTGTQYEQYF

J: TRBJ2-3
V: TRBV6-2/TRBV6-3
D: TRBD2
size: NA
DNA: TGTGCCAGCAGCTATACCGCGGGGGGGCCAGAAGATACGCAGTATTTT
CDR3: CASSYTAGGPEDTQYF

J: TRBJ1-1
V: TRBV15
D: NA
size: NA
DNA: TGTGCCACCAGCCAGGACAGTCTGATTATAGCTGAAGCTTTCTTT
CDR3: CATSQDSLIIAEAFF

J: TRBJ2-5
V: TRBV6-2/TRBV6-3
D: TRBD2
size: NA
DNA: TGTGCCAGCAGCCCTCCGGGACTAGTAAGGGGGGAGACCCAGTACTTC
CDR3: CASSPPGLVRGETQYF

J: TRBJ1-2
V: TRBV3-1/TRBV3-2
D: NA
size: NA
DNA: TGTGCCAGCAGCCAAGCCAGTAACTATGGCTACACCTTC
CDR3: CASSQASNYGYTF

J: TRBJ2-2
V: TRBV4-2
D: TRBD2
size: NA
DNA: TGTGCCAGCAGCCGATCGAGCGGGGGGGCCGTCGGGGAGCTGTTTTTT
CDR3: CASSRSSGGAVGELFF